A single sample gave rise to the 15 T cell receptor beta chains below, sequenced in a study of spatial heterogeneity in lung cancer. Via MiXCR, TCRdb re-called the 5' RACE reads, giving one row per CDR3 protein. The sample yields 36,000 or so distinct CDR3 sequences, 4% to 6% seen once. The time point was: sample taken at primary tumor resection. TCRs were sequenced from unsorted whole RNA of tumor, nontumor lung or PBMC. Sequenced material: PBMCs, taken at surgery. Source of these receptors: a female donor with early-stage non-small cell lung cancer.

The chain carries TRBV20-1 and TRBJ2-3; D gene uncertain. V was shortened by 2 bases and J by 2 bases, with 23 bases between the two germline ends. The germline V gene has CDR1 DFQATT and CDR2 SNEGSKA (reference sequence). The CDR3 length is 18 residues. The CDR3 nucleotides are TGCAGTGCTAGACCTTATCTTCTGGCGCGGCGCATCACAGATACGCAGTATTTT. Encoded protein: CSARPYLLARRITDTQYF.

This rearrangement joins TRBV7-2 to TRBJ1-6; D may be TRBD1 (5 bases). With 4 bases removed from V and 10 bases from J, the gap between germline ends came to 11 bases. Germline values: CDR1 SGHTA, CDR2 FQGNSA. This CDR3 is 13 amino acids long. CDR3 sequence reads: CASSSQGRSPLHF. The CDR3 DNA sequence: TGTGCCAGCAGCTCGCAGGGCAGGTCACCCCTCCACTTT.

This clonotype occurred many times. The chain recombines TRBV20-1 with TRBJ2-3, with TRBD1 identical over 7 bases. The CDR3 runs 13 residues. Germline CDR1 and CDR2: DFQATT and SNEGSKA (reference sequence). Germline trimming cut 8 bases from V and 0 bases from J; bases unmatched to any gene: 5. The CDR3: CSIQGDSTDTQYF. CDR3 nucleotide sequence: TGCAGTATTCAGGGGGACAGCACAGATACGCAGTATTTT.

The table lists this clonotype with many counts. This chain connects TRBV5-1 to TRBJ2-7; D is unclear. The V and J ends lost 4 bases and 7 bases respectively, with 18 bases between them. The CDR3 spans 14 residues. Per the germline V gene, CDR1 is SGHRS and CDR2 is YFSETQ. This CDR3 is CASSTIDTAGEQYF. The CDR3 DNA sequence: TGCGCCAGCAGCACGATTGACACCGCCGGGGAGCAGTACTTC.

This rearrangement joins TRBV5-4 to TRBJ2-7, with 7 bases identical to TRBD2. The CDR3 totals 14 residues. CDR1 SGHNT and CDR2 YYREEE come from the germline V gene (reference sequence). The ends lost 1 base at V and 2 bases at J; junction bases unmatched: 3. Written as DNA, the CDR3 is TGTGCCAGCAGCTTGCCTAGCGGACCCTACGAGCAGTACTTC. It codes for CASSLPSGPYEQYF.

The gene calls are TRBV11-2 and TRBJ2-5; a weak D match, TRBD1 (6 bases). This CDR3 has 13 residues. Germline assignment: CDR1 SGHAT and CDR2 FQNNGV. Trimming took off 4 bases at V and 2 bases at J, with 8 bases between the two ends. The CDR3 is CASSWTDQETQYF. CDR3 coding DNA: TGTGCCAGCAGCTGGACAGATCAAGAGACCCAGTACTTC.

This clonotype was detected a few times. The chain employs TRBV5-1 and TRBJ2-3; D remains unclear. Germline loops: CDR1 SGHRS, CDR2 YFSETQ. Trimming took 4 bases from V and 1 from J, leaving 10 bases between them. This CDR3 has 14 amino acids. CDR3 DNA: TGCGCCAGCAGCCCTAGATTACGCACAGATACGCAGTATTTT. Residues: CASSPRLRTDTQYF.

This clonotype was detected ten times or more. J is TRBJ2-1 and V is TRBV6-1; D uncertain. Looked up from germline, CDR1 is MNHNS and CDR2 is SASEGT. The germline V and J ends were trimmed by 8 bases and 3 bases, with 11 bases remaining between them. This CDR3 has 13 amino acids. For the CDR3, the DNA is TGTGCCAGCCTGCCCGGAAGCTACAATGAGCAGTTCTTC. Its translation: CASLPGSYNEQFF.

Ten or more counts support this clonotype. This sequence joins TRBV5-1 and TRBJ2-7; D uncertain. Trimming pared 1 base from V and 1 base from J, leaving 9 bases between. CDR1 is SGHRS, CDR2 YFSETQ, per germline. The CDR3 covers 14 residues. The CDR3 DNA reads TGCGCCAGCAGCTTGAATGTCGGTTCCTACGAGCAGTACTTC. Protein: CASSLNVGSYEQYF.

There are many counts of this clonotype. The CDR3 coding sequence is TGTGCCAGCAGCGTGCTAGCGGGAGGGCTGAGCACCGGGGAGCTGTTTTTT. Translated: CASSVLAGGLSTGELFF. This chain connects TRBV9 to TRBJ2-2; the match to TRBD2 covers 12 bases. The CDR3 runs 17 residues. The germline V gene has CDR1 SGDLS and CDR2 YYNGEE. Trimming took 2 bases from V and 4 from J; bases not matched to a gene: 6.

This clonotype was seen many times. The chain links TRBV5-1 to TRBJ2-3, with 10 bases fitting TRBD2. V lost 1 base to trimming and J lost 5 bases; unmatched junction nucleotides: 4. The CDR3 totals 15 residues. Germline V gene lookup returns CDR1 SGHRS and CDR2 YFSETQ. The CDR3 reads CASSLLAGVRDTQYF. CDR3 nucleotides: TGCGCCAGCAGCTTGCTAGCGGGAGTTAGAGATACGCAGTATTTT.

The J gene is TRBJ1-2, the V gene TRBV27; 9 nucleotides match TRBD1. CDR1 is MNHEY and CDR2 is SMNVEV in the germline V gene (reference sequence). This CDR3 is built from 14 residues. The ends lost 4 bases at V and 5 bases at J; junction bases unmatched: 5. The CDR3 DNA sequence: TGTGCCAGCAGTTCGACAGGGGGAGGATATGGCTACACCTTC. This codes for CASSSTGGGYGYTF.

This clonotype was observed many times. The CDR3 sequence is CASSLARSNTGELFF. Written as DNA, the CDR3 is TGTGCCAGCAGCTTAGCCAGGTCGAACACCGGGGAGCTGTTTTTT. This rearrangement joins TRBV7-8 to TRBJ2-2; D is ambiguous. Trimming shortened V by 0 bases and J by 0 bases, and 5 bases separated the two germline ends. Germline V gene data show CDR1 as SGHVS and CDR2 as FQNEAQ. CDR3 length: 15 amino acids.

J is TRBJ1-4 and V is TRBV18, with TRBD1 matching over 7 bases. J was trimmed by 7 bases and V by 1 base; bases with no gene match: 3. This CDR3 region has 14 residues. In germline, CDR1 is KGHSH, CDR2 LQKENI. CDR3 sequence reads: CASSPLSGGEKLFF. CDR3 coding DNA: TGTGCCAGCTCACCACTATCAGGGGGTGAAAAACTGTTTTTT.

Many counts were recorded for this clonotype. The genes are TRBV5-1 and TRBJ2-1; TRBD1 agrees at 11 bases. Per germline, CDR1 SGHRS and CDR2 YFSETQ. CDR3 length: 19 residues. Trimming cost V 3 bases and J 9 bases; bases outside gene matches: 20. The CDR3 here is CASSSGTGGFLAGVSEQFF. CDR3 in DNA: TGCGCCAGCAGCTCCGGGACAGGGGGGTTTCTGGCGGGAGTGAGTGAGCAGTTCTTC.